The 12 T cell receptor beta chains in this list originate from one sample, sequenced in a study of memory CD4+ T cells and cytomegalovirus serostatus. The sort gate was single viable CD3+CD4+CD8-CD45RO+ cells for memory CD4+ T cells. Sequenced by immunoSEQ multiplex PCR; TCRdb stores in-frame clones only, minus some. Here the sample spans about 56,000 clones, about four fifths being singletons. Sample: memory CD4+ T cells from blood. These receptors came from an adult in good health and CMV-seronegative.

The chain links TRBV6-1 to TRBJ1-3; 8 nucleotides agree with TRBD1. Germline-derived CDR1 and CDR2 are MNHNS and SASEGT. The CDR3 has 15 amino acids. V trimming: 3 bases; J trimming: 0 bases; junction bases outside the gene matches: 1. The CDR3 sequence: CASSETGVSGNTIYF. CDR3 DNA sequence: TGTGCCAGCAGTGAGACAGGGGTCTCTGGAAACACCATATATTTT.

The V call is TRBV7-2, the J call TRBJ1-2; 9 bases fit TRBD1. The CDR3 contains 13 residues. After removal of 5 bases from V and 2 bases from J, the junction contained 0 bases not matched to a gene. Germline CDR1 and CDR2: SGHTA and FQGNSA. Here the CDR3 DNA reads TGTGCCAGCAGCGACAGGGGGAACTATGGCTACACCTTC. It yields the protein CASSDRGNYGYTF. The entire variable domain, with the rest obtained from reference TRBV7-2 and TRBJ1-2, is as follows: GAGVSQSPSNKVTEKGKDVELRCDPISGHTALYWYRQSLGQGLEFLIYFQGNSAPDKSGLPSDRFSAERTGGSVSTLTIQRTQQEDSAVYLCASSDRGNYGYTFGSGTRLTVV.

This clone was seen only once. The chain has TRBV5-6 and TRBJ2-3; TRBD2 might be the D (7 bases). The CDR3 extends over 17 amino acids. The V and J ends lost 2 bases and 3 bases respectively, with 19 bases between them. Germline assignment: CDR1 SGHDT and CDR2 YYEEEE. CDR3: CASSFGTRGPRTDTQYF. The CDR3 DNA sequence: TGTGCCAGCAGCTTTGGTACGCGGGGGCCCCGGACAGATACGCAGTATTTT.

V usage is TRBV19 and J usage is TRBJ2-7, with no clear D. Germline values: CDR1 LNHDA, CDR2 SQIVND (reference sequence). The CDR3 extends over 13 amino acids. The ends were cut back, 3 bases at V and 2 bases at J, with 8 bases in the middle. The DNA of the CDR3 is TGTGCCAGTAGTATCGCCCATCCCTACGAGCAGTACTTC. It encodes CASSIAHPYEQYF. The variable domain in full, with the rest retrieved from reference TRBV19 and TRBJ2-7, is DGGITQSPKYLFRKEGQNVTLSCEQNLNHDAMYWYRQDPGQGLRLIYYSQIVNDFQKGDIAEGYSVSREKKESFPLTVTSAQKNPTAFYLCASSIAHPYEQYFGPGTRLTVT.

The chain employs TRBV7-9 and TRBJ2-3; TRBD2 might be the D (6 bases). Germline V gives CDR1 SEHNR, CDR2 FQNEAQ (reference sequence). The CDR3 is 14 amino acids. Between the trimmed V and J ends, which lost 5 bases and 0 bases, there was a span of 9 bases. The CDR3 region has the DNA TGTGCCAGCAGCGGGGGGAGGAGCACAGATACGCAGTATTTT. Translated: CASSGGRSTDTQYF.

The V call is TRBV6-5, the J call TRBJ1-4, with D maybe TRBD1 (5 bases). The CDR3 contains 14 residues. Germline lookup yields CDR1 MNHEY and CDR2 SVGAGI. Between the trimmed V and J ends, which lost 4 bases and 0 bases, there was a span of 6 bases. Here the CDR3 reads CASSSTATNEKLFF. The CDR3 DNA follows: TGTGCCAGCAGTTCGACAGCAACTAATGAAAAACTGTTTTTT.

The gene calls are TRBV7-2 and TRBJ1-2; D might be TRBD1 (6 bases). CDR3 length equals 14 residues. Germline values: CDR1 SGHTA, CDR2 FQGNSA. Trimming removed 5 bases at V and 4 bases at J, with 14 bases between. The CDR3 coding sequence is TGTGCCAGCAGCACCAACGACAGGTTCTATGGCTACACCTTC. Amino acids: CASSTNDRFYGYTF. Combining the CDR3 with reference TRBV7-2 and TRBJ1-2 gives the whole variable domain GAGVSQSPSNKVTEKGKDVELRCDPISGHTALYWYRQSLGQGLEFLIYFQGNSAPDKSGLPSDRFSAERTGGSVSTLTIQRTQQEDSAVYLCASSTNDRFYGYTFGSGTRLTVV.

This clone was seen only a few times. The chain employs TRBV19 and TRBJ1-6, with TRBD1 matching over 10 bases. The CDR3 is made up of 14 amino acids. V lost 7 bases, J lost 10 bases, and 7 bases stayed unmatched. CDR1 and CDR2 from the germline V gene are LNHDA and SQIVND (reference sequence). The CDR3 spells CASTPGQGNSPLHF. CDR3 coding DNA: TGTGCCAGTACCCCGGGACAGGGGAACTCACCCCTCCACTTT.

The rearrangement links TRBV5-6 to TRBJ2-5; D is possibly TRBD1 or TRBD2 (5 bases each). Germline V gene sequence: CDR1 SGHDT, CDR2 YYEEEE. The CDR3 runs 14 residues. V shed 4 bases and J shed 5 bases, with 15 bases lying between them. The CDR3 region is CASSSPGPRETQYF. CDR3 coding DNA: TGTGCCAGCAGCAGCCCGGGACCTCGGGAGACCCAGTACTTC.

This rearrangement joins TRBV12-1 to TRBJ2-7; TRBD1 is taken as the D call from the table, unchecked against the DNA. TRBV12-1 is termed a pseudogene. The CDR3 is 16 residues long. CDR3 sequence reads: CASTLLLLGTGNEQYF. CDR3 nucleotide sequence: TGTGCCAGCACCCTTCTACTTCTCGGGACAGGGAACGAGCAGTACTTC.

This clone was found once. The J gene is TRBJ1-2, the V gene TRBV4-3, with TRBD1 identical over 10 bases. Trimming took 3 bases from V and 8 from J; bases not matched to a gene: 6. Germline CDR1 reads LGHNA; CDR2 reads YSLEER. The CDR3 spans 14 residues. Written as DNA, the CDR3 is TGCGCCAGCAGCCAGGGACAGGGGAAAGACGGCTACACCTTC. This translates into CASSQGQGKDGYTF.

This chain connects TRBV2 to TRBJ2-3; 7 nucleotides line up with TRBD1. Trimming at V came to 6 bases and at J to 5 bases, leaving 11 bases not matched to a gene. Germline V CDR1 and CDR2: SNHLY, FYNNEI. The CDR3 extends over 15 amino acids. CDR3 protein: CASRTLQGMGDTQYF. The CDR3, as DNA: TGTGCCAGCAGGACCTTACAGGGGATGGGAGATACGCAGTATTTT.